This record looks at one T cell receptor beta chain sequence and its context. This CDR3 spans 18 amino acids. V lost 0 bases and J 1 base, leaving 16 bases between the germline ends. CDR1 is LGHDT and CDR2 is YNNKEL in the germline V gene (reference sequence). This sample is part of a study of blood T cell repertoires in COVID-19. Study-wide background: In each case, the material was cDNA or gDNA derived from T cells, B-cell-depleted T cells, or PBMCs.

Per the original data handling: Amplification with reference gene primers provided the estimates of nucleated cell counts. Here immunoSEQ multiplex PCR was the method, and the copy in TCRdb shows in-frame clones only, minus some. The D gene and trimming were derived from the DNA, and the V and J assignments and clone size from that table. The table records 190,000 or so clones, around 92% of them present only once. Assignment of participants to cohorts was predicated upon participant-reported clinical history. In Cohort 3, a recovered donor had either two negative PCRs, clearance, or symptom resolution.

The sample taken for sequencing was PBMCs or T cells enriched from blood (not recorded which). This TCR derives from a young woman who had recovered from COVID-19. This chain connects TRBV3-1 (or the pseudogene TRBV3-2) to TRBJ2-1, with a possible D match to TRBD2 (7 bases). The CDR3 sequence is CASSQDQGGGRSYNEQFF. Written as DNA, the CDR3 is TGTGCCAGCAGCCAAGATCAAGGGGGGGGTCGATCCTACAATGAGCAGTTCTTC.